This TCR beta chain was captured in a study of blood T cell repertoires in COVID-19. About the research overall: The United States, Italy and Spain provided the acute and convalescent COVID-19 samples.

The length of the CDR3 is 18 residues. The J segment lost 1 base and the V segment lost 2 bases, leaving 8 bases of the junction unmatched. The germline V gene has CDR1 MGHRA and CDR2 YSYEKL. As handled by the study authors: Amplification of reference gene primers provided the estimated nucleated cell counts. This table comes from immunoSEQ multiplex PCR, and its TCRdb copy is limited to in-frame clones, with some not included. V, J and clone size were drawn from that table, and D and trimming were deduced from the DNA. This sample has 300,000 or so clones; 80% to 95% occur once, and the top ten carry 1% to 1.3%. A single count supports this clone.

The clonotype comes from a woman in her 30s who had recovered from COVID-19. This chain links TRBV4-1 with TRBJ2-1; 10 bases fit TRBD2. The sequencing sample was made of PBMCs or T cells enriched from blood (not recorded which). The CDR3 nucleotides read TGCGCCAGCAGCCAAATATTTACTAGCGGGGAATCCTACAATGAGCAGTTCTTC. Its protein is CASSQIFTSGESYNEQFF.